This T cell receptor beta chain was identified during a study of cytomegalovirus exposure and HLA in healthy donors. Germline values: CDR1 SGHRS, CDR2 YFSETQ. V lost 3 bases and J lost 4; bases outside the gene matches: 3. The CDR3 length is 14 residues. The data were produced by immunoSEQ multiplex PCR, yet TCRdb's version contains in-frame clones alone and is incomplete. The top ten clones hold approximately 1.7% of a sample with some 70,000 clones, around 88% of them seen once. Donors were drawn from the approximately 110-subject validation cohort, separate from the roughly 700-subject first cohort. General observations from the study: While the bulk of TCR sequences proved rare, some public TCRs turned up in many donors. It was found in a later analysis that first-cohort TCR clusters tended to co-occur in the 90 to 150 validation repertoires. Specificity of a few CMV-associated chains for CMV antigens was verified in vitro.

To note about this clone: Antigen unknown.

The sequencing sample was made of PBMCs. The V and J genes are TRBV5-1 and TRBJ1-1; 10 positions match TRBD1. The sequence was obtained from a woman between 18 and 29 years old in good health and CMV-seronegative. CDR3 residues: CASSWGTGVTEAFF. The CDR3 nucleotides are TGCGCCAGCAGCTGGGGGACAGGGGTCACTGAAGCTTTCTTT. Complete variable domain (other parts from reference TRBV5-1 and TRBJ1-1): KAGVTQTPRYLIKTRGQQVTLSCSPISGHRSVSWYQQTPGQGLQFLFEYFSETQRNKGNFPGRFSGRQFSNSRSEMNVSTLELGDSALYLCASSWGTGVTEAFFGQGTRLTVV.